This paragraph covers one T cell receptor beta chain sequence. Libraries were prepared by immunoSEQ multiplex PCR; TCRdb keeps only in-frame clonotypes and omits some of them. The sample records about 40,000 clones, about 88% being singletons. This sample is drawn from a study of T cell changes during pregnancy in multiple sclerosis. The sequence was obtained from a female donor with multiple sclerosis, enrolled in a pregnancy study. This specimen consisted of CD4+ T cells from peripheral blood mononuclear cells, obtained in the first trimester of pregnancy.

This CDR3 reads CASSVGTVRSNTEAFF. CDR3 nucleotides: TGTGCCAGCAGCGTAGGAACAGTGAGATCGAACACTGAAGCTTTCTTT. V and J are TRBV9 and TRBJ1-1; D call uncertain. Germline V gives CDR1 SGDLS, CDR2 YYNGEE. V was pared by 0 bases and J by 1 base, with 13 bases between. This CDR3 is built from 16 residues. The full variable domain, in which reference TRBV9 and TRBJ1-1 provide the parts outside the CDR3, is DSGVTQTPKHLITATGQRVTLRCSPRSGDLSVYWYQQSLDQGLQFLIQYYNGEERAKGNILERFSAQQFPDLHSELNLSSLELGDSALYFCASSVGTVRSNTEAFFGQGTRLTVV.